These T cell receptor beta chains were read from a single sample in a study of response to subunit inactivated influenza vaccine. MiXCR, applied by TCRdb to the RT-PCR reads, yields one record per CDR3 protein. Of over 450,000 distinct CDR3 sequences listed, roughly 13% were seen once; the top ten hold less than 15%. The specimen comprised PBMCs from blood, sampled 45 days after vaccination. The receptors come from a man aged 45-60 years who received an inactivated influenza vaccine. CDR3s include the opening cysteine and the closing phenylalanine or tryptophan. Fields, in order: D gene, V gene, J gene, clone size, CDR3 protein, CDR3 DNA. D genes are given only for firm matches. Only some rows state a clone size, as once, few, many or a class for expanded clones.

>TRBD1|TRBV6-2/TRBV6-3|TRBJ1-1|few
CASSPQGGWLRTEAFF
TGTGCCAGCAGTCCTCAAGGGGGCTGGCTACGCACTGAAGCTTTCTTT
>TRBD2|TRBV27|TRBJ2-3|many
CASSLKRGSDTQYF
TGTGCCAGCAGTCTAAAGCGGGGCTCAGATACGCAGTATTTT
>.|TRBV5-5|TRBJ2-2|.
CASSLGGHTTGELFF
TGTGCCAGCAGCTTGGGTGGGCACACCACCGGGGAGCTGTTTTTT
>.|TRBV12-5|TRBJ2-6|few
CASGLDGANVLTF
TGTGCTAGTGGTTTGGATGGGGCCAACGTCCTGACTTTC
>.|TRBV29-1|TRBJ1-1|few
CSASGLNTEAFF
TGCAGCGCTAGTGGATTGAACACTGAAGCTTTCTTT
>.|TRBV5-5|TRBJ2-2|.
CASSDSANTGELFF
TGTGCCAGTTCGGACAGCGCGAACACCGGGGAGCTGTTTTTT
>TRBD2|TRBV7-3|TRBJ2-2|few
CASSLRAGGAVTGELFF
TGTGCCAGCAGCTTAAGAGCGGGAGGAGCGGTCACCGGGGAGCTGTTTTTT
>.|TRBV12-3/TRBV12-4|TRBJ2-5|many
CASSSAGRGQETQYF
TGTGCCAGCAGCTCCGCGGGGAGGGGGCAAGAGACCCAGTACTTC
>.|TRBV29-1|TRBJ1-1|.
CSVERGRGTEAFF
TGCAGCGTTGAACGGGGGCGCGGAACTGAAGCTTTCTTT
>.|TRBV6-2/TRBV6-3|TRBJ2-3|.
CASVGSTDTQYF
TGTGCCAGCGTGGGCAGCACAGATACGCAGTATTTT
>.|TRBV6-5|TRBJ1-2|few
CASSYSMGQGPYGYTF
TGTGCCAGCAGTTACTCGATGGGGCAGGGCCCCTATGGCTACACCTTC
>.|TRBV20-1|TRBJ2-1|.
CSAGGLAIAYNEQFF
TGCAGTGCTGGAGGACTCGCGATAGCCTACAATGAGCAGTTCTTC
>TRBD1|TRBV29-1|TRBJ2-2|.
CSVEDHETGARTGTGELFF
TGCAGCGTTGAAGATCATGAGACAGGGGCGCGTACGGGGACCGGGGAGCTGTTTTTT
>TRBD2|TRBV5-5|TRBJ2-2|.
CASSPGLAGNAGELFF
TGTGCCAGCAGCCCGGGACTAGCGGGGAACGCCGGGGAGCTGTTTTTT
>TRBD1|TRBV20-1|TRBJ1-5|many
CSAREIQGVQPQHF
TGCAGTGCTAGAGAGATACAGGGGGTTCAGCCCCAGCATTTT
>.|TRBV6-1|TRBJ1-2|.
CASRGTDDYGYTF
TGTGCCAGCAGAGGGACTGACGACTATGGCTACACCTTC
>TRBD2|TRBV7-9|TRBJ2-1|many
CASSLGLAGNNEQFF
TGTGCCAGCAGCCTGGGACTAGCGGGCAACAATGAGCAGTTCTTC
>.|TRBV7-9|TRBJ2-2|many
CASSTTKRTSMAGELFF
TGTGCCAGCAGCACTACGAAGCGGACCTCCATGGCCGGGGAGCTGTTTTTT
>.|TRBV7-8|TRBJ2-5|.
CASSLVGLHWQYF
TGTGCCAGCAGCTTAGTTGGACTACATTGGCAGTACTTC
>TRBD2|TRBV20-1|TRBJ2-7|few
CSAKGLAGFHEQYF
TGCAGTGCGAAAGGACTAGCGGGTTTCCACGAGCAGTACTTC
>.|TRBV7-2|TRBJ2-5|many
CASSRVYQETQYF
TGTGCCAGCAGCCGGGTGTACCAAGAGACCCAGTACTTC
>.|TRBV28|TRBJ1-4|many
CASSLSGRNEKLFF
TGTGCCAGCAGTCTCTCGGGTCGTAATGAAAAACTGTTTTTT
>TRBD2|TRBV11-1|TRBJ2-3|few
CASSGRLAGGHTAADTQYF
TGTGCCAGCAGCGGAAGGCTAGCGGGAGGACATACCGCTGCAGATACGCAGTATTTT
>.|TRBV7-2|TRBJ2-7|few
CASSLAGTSVYEQYF
TGTGCCAGCAGCTTAGCTGGGACATCCGTCTACGAGCAGTACTTC
>TRBD1|TRBV24-1|TRBJ1-1|many
CATRDRDTEAFF
TGTGCCACCAGAGACAGGGACACTGAAGCTTTCTTT
>TRBD1|TRBV5-5|TRBJ2-2|few
CASRPGQGALTGELFF
TGTGCCAGCAGACCAGGACAGGGGGCGCTCACCGGGGAGCTGTTTTTT
>TRBD1|TRBV5-1|TRBJ1-1|.
CARSLEGQTNTEAFF
TGCGCCAGGAGCTTGGAGGGACAGACGAACACTGAAGCTTTCTTT
>TRBD1|TRBV5-6|TRBJ1-1|few
CASRLDRARTEAFF
TGTGCCAGCAGGTTGGACAGGGCTCGGACTGAAGCTTTCTTT
>.|TRBV18|TRBJ2-1|.
CASSNARSSYNEQFF
TGTGCCAGCTCAAATGCCAGGAGCTCCTACAATGAGCAGTTCTTC
>.|TRBV7-3|TRBJ1-1|.
CASSLDGGHTEAFF
TGTGCCAGCAGCTTAGACGGCGGGCACACTGAAGCTTTCTTT
>TRBD1|TRBV11-2|TRBJ1-1|few
CASGQGVVTEAFF
TGTGCCAGCGGACAGGGGGTGGTCACTGAAGCTTTCTTT
>.|TRBV28|TRBJ1-5|many
CASMGRMNQPQHF
TGTGCCAGCATGGGACGGATGAATCAGCCCCAGCATTTT
>TRBD1|TRBV18|TRBJ1-5|.
CASSEQGAVSNQPQHF
TGTGCCAGCTCCGAACAGGGGGCTGTTAGCAATCAGCCCCAGCATTTT
>.|TRBV9|TRBJ1-2|.
CASSADTANYGYTF
TGTGCCAGCAGCGCGGACACCGCTAACTATGGCTACACCTTC
>.|TRBV12-3/TRBV12-4|TRBJ2-6|few
CASSPALAGANVLTF
TGTGCCAGCAGTCCCGCCCTAGCCGGGGCCAACGTCCTGACTTTC
>TRBD1|TRBV5-5|TRBJ1-5|few
CASSPLGGDSNQPQHF
TGTGCCAGCAGCCCGTTAGGGGGCGATAGCAATCAGCCCCAGCATTTT
>.|TRBV7-2|TRBJ1-3|.
CASSQGARSGNTIYF
TGTGCCAGCAGCCAAGGGGCCCGCTCTGGAAACACCATATATTTT
>.|TRBV4-3|TRBJ2-3|.
CASSQGGNRAPTTDTQYF
TGCGCCAGCAGCCAAGGGGGGAACAGGGCGCCTACTACAGATACGCAGTATTTT
>.|TRBV9|TRBJ1-1|few
CASSVVGGRGEAFF
TGTGCCAGCAGCGTAGTTGGGGGGCGTGGAGAAGCTTTCTTT
>TRBD2|TRBV12-3/TRBV12-4|TRBJ2-2|many
CASSRREAVGELFF
TGTGCCAGCAGTCGGCGGGAGGCGGTCGGGGAGCTGTTTTTT
>.|TRBV6-5|TRBJ2-1|few
CASSYSALSSYNEQFF
TGTGCCAGCAGTTACTCGGCCCTATCCTCCTACAATGAGCAGTTCTTC
>.|TRBV24-1|TRBJ1-5|few
CATSDSDQPQHF
TGTGCCACCAGTGATTCCGATCAGCCCCAGCATTTT
>.|TRBV7-9|TRBJ2-1|.
CASSLLAGAHNEQFF
TGTGCCAGCAGCCTCCTGGCAGGGGCCCACAATGAGCAGTTCTTC
>TRBD1|TRBV9|TRBJ2-1|few
CASSVNTGTGAYNEQFF
TGTGCCAGCAGCGTCAACACCGGGACAGGCGCCTACAATGAGCAGTTCTTC
>.|TRBV7-7|TRBJ2-2|few
CASSLDHNTGELFF
TGTGCCAGCAGCTTAGACCATAACACCGGGGAGCTGTTTTTT
>.|TRBV4-3|TRBJ1-6|.
CASSQDLSYNSPLHF
TGCGCCAGCAGCCAAGATCTGTCCTATAATTCACCCCTCCACTTT
>TRBD1|TRBV2|TRBJ2-5|.
CASRSPGGGSAETQYF
TGTGCCAGCAGGTCTCCAGGGGGTGGTTCGGCAGAGACCCAGTACTTC
>TRBD2|TRBV5-6|TRBJ2-3|many
CASSLTSGEQYF
TGTGCCAGCAGCTTGACTAGCGGGGAGCAGTATTTT
>.|TRBV7-2|TRBJ1-4|many
CASSLGGQSNEKLFF
TGTGCCAGCAGCTTAGGTGGACAGTCTAACGAAAAACTGTTTTTT
>.|TRBV20-1|TRBJ2-7|many
CSARDLRGDYEQYF
TGCAGTGCAAGGGACCTCCGAGGGGATTACGAGCAGTACTTC
>.|TRBV11-1|TRBJ2-3|many
CASSRQRVSTDTQYF
TGTGCCAGCAGCCGTCAGCGGGTGAGCACAGATACGCAGTATTTT
>.|TRBV20-1|TRBJ2-5|many
CSAIRRGQGETQYF
TGCAGTGCTATCCGACGGGGCCAGGGTGAGACCCAGTACTTC
>.|TRBV7-9|TRBJ2-1|many
CASSLRGDYYNEQFF
TGTGCCAGCAGCTTGAGGGGAGACTACTACAATGAGCAGTTCTTC
>.|TRBV4-2|TRBJ1-2|few
CASSQRREGYGYTF
TGTGCCAGCAGCCAAAGACGGGAGGGCTATGGCTACACCTTC
>TRBD2|TRBV9|TRBJ2-2|few
CASSARTSAVTGELFF
TGTGCCAGCAGCGCCCGGACTAGCGCGGTCACCGGGGAGCTGTTTTTT
>.|TRBV7-2|TRBJ2-4|.
CASSPRGGGLAKNIQYF
TGTGCCAGCAGCCCACGGGGCGGGGGCCTAGCCAAAAACATTCAGTACTTC
>TRBD1|TRBV6-2/TRBV6-3|TRBJ2-5|.
CASSYVPGTGEETQYF
TGTGCCAGCAGTTATGTCCCCGGGACAGGGGAAGAGACCCAGTACTTC